This T cell receptor beta chain was profiled in a study of T cell repertoires in cytomegalovirus infection (dated by TCRdb to between 2017 and 2020). Notes on the research overall: Recently identified HLA-C-restricted CMV epitopes, whose presentation resists viral immunomodulation, were targeted by peptide stimulations together with well-studied HLA-B-restricted epitopes. Because public TCR beta signatures pointed to carriage of CMV infection together with the matching HLA type, the HLA type of each donor mattered for the analysis.

The instrument was an Illumina HiSeq 1500. The public reads were reprocessed in TCRdb via fastp at Q25 and MiXCR, keeping in-frame beta chains. Entries that share a CDR3 protein sequence are merged under the most common genes and DNA. Here the sample has just under 500,000 distinct CDR3 sequences; around 30% occur a single time. Of the sample, roughly 15% is held by the ten largest clones. What the authors observed across the whole study: The ex vivo response was dominated by HLA-C-restricted CMV-specific TCR beta clonotypes, and the single most frequent clonotype in two of eight donors was supplied by these HLA-C-restricted clonotypes. In both this cohort and an independent roughly 350-donor cohort, the cumulative frequency of public TCR beta family members distinguished carriers of CMV infection plus the relevant HLA type.

As regards this clonotype: This clone's antigen is unknown. No clone much larger than this one lies a single base away; base qualities are absent.

Read against the paper, the sample's treatment or condition label means: in vitro stimulation with specific CMV peptide epitopes to enrich CMV-specific T cells. The sample consisted of cultured PBMCs, taken from culture after CMV antigen stimulation. This TCR derives from a human donor in good health (CMV status not recorded). Some clones in this sample may be carry-over from other donors' samples.

The DNA sequence follows: TGTGCCAGCAGTTACCAAGGCATGGGGCTCGACTCCTACGAGCAGTACTTC. Translated, it reads CASSYQGMGLDSYEQYF. Rearrangement joined TRBV6-5 to TRBJ2-7; D gene: possibly TRBD1, on 5 matching bases. CDR1 and CDR2 were assigned from the germline V gene as MNHEY and SVGAGI. The junction carries 17 bases between V and J, which are trimmed by 2 bases and 0 bases respectively. Its CDR3 holds 17 amino acids, cysteine through phenylalanine. The DNA shown is the 51-base CDR3, in frame from base 1.